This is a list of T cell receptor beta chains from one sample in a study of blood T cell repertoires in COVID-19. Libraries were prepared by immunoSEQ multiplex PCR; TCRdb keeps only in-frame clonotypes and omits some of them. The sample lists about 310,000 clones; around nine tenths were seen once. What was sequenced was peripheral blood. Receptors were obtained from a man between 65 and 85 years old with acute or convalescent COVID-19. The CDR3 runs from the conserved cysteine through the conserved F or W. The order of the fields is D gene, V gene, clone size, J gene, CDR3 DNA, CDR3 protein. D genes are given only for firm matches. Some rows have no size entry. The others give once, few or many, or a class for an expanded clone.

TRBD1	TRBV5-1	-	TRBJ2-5	TGCGCCAGCAGCTTTCAGGGGGCCAGCGAGACCCAGTACTTC	CASSFQGASETQYF
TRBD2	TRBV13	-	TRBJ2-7	TGTGCCAGCAGATTACTAGCGGCCCTAACCTACGAGCAGTACTTC	CASRLLAALTYEQYF
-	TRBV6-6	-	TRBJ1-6	TGTGCCAGCCATCCGGCGGGTCGCAATTCACCCCTCCACTTT	CASHPAGRNSPLHF
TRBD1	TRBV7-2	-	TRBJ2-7	TGTGCCAGCAGCTTAGCCTCGGACAGGGGGATCAACGAGCAGTACTTC	CASSLASDRGINEQYF
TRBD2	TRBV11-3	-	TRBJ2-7	TGTGCCAGCAGCTTGAGCGGGGGGGAGTCCTACGAGCAGTACTTC	CASSLSGGESYEQYF
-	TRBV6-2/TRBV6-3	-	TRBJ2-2	TGTGCCAGCAGTTACCTCAGCGGGACACCGAACACCGGGGAGCTGTTTTTT	CASSYLSGTPNTGELFF
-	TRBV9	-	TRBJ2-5	TGTGCCAGCAGCGTGGCTCCGGGGGGGGACAGGGAAAAAGAGACCCAGTACTTC	CASSVAPGGDREKETQYF
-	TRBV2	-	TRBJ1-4	TGTGCCAGCAGTGACGGGGTAACCGAAAAACTGTTTTTT	CASSDGVTEKLFF
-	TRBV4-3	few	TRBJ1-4	TGCGCCAGCAGCCAAGTTGGAACCCAGGGTACTAATGAAAAACTGTTTTTT	CASSQVGTQGTNEKLFF
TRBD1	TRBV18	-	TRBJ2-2	TGTGCCAGCTCACCTGGACAGGGAGGGAACACCGGGGAGCTGTTTTTT	CASSPGQGGNTGELFF
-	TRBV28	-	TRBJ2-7	TGTGCCAGCAGTTTCTCCGGAGCTAGCTACGAGCAGTACTTC	CASSFSGASYEQYF
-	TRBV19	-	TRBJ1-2	TGTGCCAGTAGTTCCCGAGACAGGAACTATGGCTACACCTTC	CASSSRDRNYGYTF
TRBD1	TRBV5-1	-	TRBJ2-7	TGCGCCAGCAGCTTGTCCGGGACAGACTCCTACGAGCAGTACTTC	CASSLSGTDSYEQYF
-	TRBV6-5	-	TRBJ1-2	TGTGCCAGCAGCTCCCCAGGGGATGGCTACACCTTC	CASSSPGDGYTF
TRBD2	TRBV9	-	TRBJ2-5	TGTGCCAGCAGCGTAGAAGGGCTAGCGGGGGCATCTCAAGAGACCCAGTACTTC	CASSVEGLAGASQETQYF
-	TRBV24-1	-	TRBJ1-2	TGTGCCACCAGTGATTTCAGGGGCTACACCTTC	CATSDFRGYTF
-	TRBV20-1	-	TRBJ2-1	TGCAGTGCTAGTTCAGCGTTTCCCTACAATGAGCAGTTCTTC	CSASSAFPYNEQFF
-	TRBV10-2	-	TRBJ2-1	TGCGCCAGCAGTGAGTTAAGCGGCCGGCAGTTCTTC	CASSELSGRQFF
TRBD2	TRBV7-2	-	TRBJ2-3	TGTGCCAGCAGCTTAGCGTTAGCGGGGGTCACAGATACGCAGTATTTT	CASSLALAGVTDTQYF
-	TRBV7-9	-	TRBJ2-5	TGTGCCAGCAGCATCGTTACAGGGTTTTCGGAGACCCAGTACTTC	CASSIVTGFSETQYF
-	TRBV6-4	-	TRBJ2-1	TGTGCCAGCAGTGACAATCAAGAGCAGTTCTTC	CASSDNQEQFF
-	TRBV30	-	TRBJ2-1	TGTGCCTGGAGGGAAGGACACGAGGAGCAGTTCTTC	CAWREGHEEQFF
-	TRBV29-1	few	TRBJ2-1	TGCAGCGTTGTTGGCGGGAAGGGGGCCAATGAGCAGTTCTTC	CSVVGGKGANEQFF
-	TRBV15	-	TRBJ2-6	TGTGCCACCAGCAGAGACAGATCTGGGGCCAACGTCCTGACTTTC	CATSRDRSGANVLTF
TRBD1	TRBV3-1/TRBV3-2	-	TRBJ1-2	TGTGCCAGCAGCCCGATGGGACAGGGCTTTGGCTACACCTTC	CASSPMGQGFGYTF
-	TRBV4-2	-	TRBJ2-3	TGTGCCAGCAGCCAAGGATTGACTACTAGTATCTACGCAGATACGCAGTATTTT	CASSQGLTTSIYADTQYF
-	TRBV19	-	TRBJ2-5	TGTGCCAGTAGTCTGAGGGGGTTTGGTGAGACCCAGTACTTC	CASSLRGFGETQYF
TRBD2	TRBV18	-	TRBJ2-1	TGTGCCAGCTCACCCGGACTAGCGGGGGACAATGAGCAGTTCTTC	CASSPGLAGDNEQFF
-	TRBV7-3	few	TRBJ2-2	TGTGCCAGCAGCTTAGAAGGACAGATTAACACCGGGGAGCTGTTTTTT	CASSLEGQINTGELFF
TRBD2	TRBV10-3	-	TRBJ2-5	TGTGCCATCAGTGCTAGCGGGGGCTACCAAGAGACCCAGTACTTC	CAISASGGYQETQYF
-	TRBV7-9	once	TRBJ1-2	TGTGCCAGCAGCTTACCTACAGGAAGCCAGGGCTACACCTTC	CASSLPTGSQGYTF
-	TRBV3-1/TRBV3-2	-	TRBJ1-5	TGTGCCAGCAGCCAAAGGGGACAGCCCCAGCATTTT	CASSQRGQPQHF
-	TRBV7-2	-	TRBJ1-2	TGTGCCAGCAGCTCCGACAATTTAGGCGCCTACACCTTC	CASSSDNLGAYTF
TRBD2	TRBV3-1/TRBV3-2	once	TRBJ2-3	TGTGCCAGCAGCCAGGGGCGGGGGGGTGTTACAGATACGCAGTATTTT	CASSQGRGGVTDTQYF
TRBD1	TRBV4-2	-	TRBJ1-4	TGTGCCAGCGACCCCGGGACAGGGAGAGAAAAACTGTTTTTT	CASDPGTGREKLFF
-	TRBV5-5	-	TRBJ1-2	TGTGCCAGCAGCTTGGTGGCTGAAGGCTACACCTTC	CASSLVAEGYTF
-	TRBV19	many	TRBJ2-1	TGTGCCACTCGGGGGCGGGGGTACAATGAGCAGTTCTTC	CATRGRGYNEQFF
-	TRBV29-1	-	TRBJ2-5	TGCAGCGTTGGGCGGGGAGAAGAGACCCAGTACTTC	CSVGRGEETQYF
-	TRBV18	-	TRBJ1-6	TGTGCCAGCTCACCCGGACAGACTGATAATTCACCCCTCCACTTT	CASSPGQTDNSPLHF
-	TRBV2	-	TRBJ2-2	TGTGCCAGCAGTGACAGGGAAGGTGGGGAGCTGTTTTTT	CASSDREGGELFF
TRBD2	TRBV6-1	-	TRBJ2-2	TGTGCCAGCAGTGTGGGGACTAGCGGGGGGCTCTACACCGGGGAGCTGTTTTTT	CASSVGTSGGLYTGELFF
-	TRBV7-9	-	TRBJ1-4	TGTGCCAGCAGCTTTTCCGCGGGAATGGATGAAAAACTGTTTTTT	CASSFSAGMDEKLFF
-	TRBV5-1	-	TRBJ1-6	TGCGCCAGCAGCTCGAATGGACAATCACCCCTCCACTTT	CASSSNGQSPLHF
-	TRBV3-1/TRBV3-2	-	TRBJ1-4	TGTGCCAGCAGCCTAACTGGGGCAGCTCATAATGAAAAACTGTTTTTT	CASSLTGAAHNEKLFF
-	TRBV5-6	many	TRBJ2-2	TGTGCCAGCAGCTCAATCGGACAGCTGAACACCGGGGAGCTGTTTTTT	CASSSIGQLNTGELFF
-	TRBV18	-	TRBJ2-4	TGTGCCAGCGGCACAGGATCATCCAAAAACATTCAGTACTTC	CASGTGSSKNIQYF
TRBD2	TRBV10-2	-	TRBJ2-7	TGCGCCAGCAGTGGACTAGCGGGGGCCTACGAGCAGTACTTC	CASSGLAGAYEQYF
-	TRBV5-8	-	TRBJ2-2	TGTGCCAGCAGCTTAGGACAGATGAACACCGGGGAGCTGTTTTTT	CASSLGQMNTGELFF
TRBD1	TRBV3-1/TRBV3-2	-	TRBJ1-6	TGTGCCAGGACGACAGGGGGTTCACCCCTCCACTTT	CARTTGGSPLHF
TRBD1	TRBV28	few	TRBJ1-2	TGTGCCACGAACACCGGGACAGGGTCGGGCTACACCTTC	CATNTGTGSGYTF
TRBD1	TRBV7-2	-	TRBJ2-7	TGTGCCAGCAGCTTAGACAGGGGGGACCCCTACGAGCAGTACTTC	CASSLDRGDPYEQYF
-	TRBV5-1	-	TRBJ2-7	TGCGCCAGCAGCATGGAACCGACAACCTACTACGAGCAGTACTTC	CASSMEPTTYYEQYF
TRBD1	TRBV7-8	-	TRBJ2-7	TGTGCCAGCAGCTCTAGGGGGCGCGGTTTCTCCTTC	CASSSRGRGFSF
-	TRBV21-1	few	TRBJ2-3	TGTGCCAGCAGCAAAGCCGGGACTAGCGGCACCACAGATACGCAGTATTTT	CASSKAGTSGTTDTQYF
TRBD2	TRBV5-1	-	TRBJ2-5	TGCGCCAGCAACCGGGCGGGGGGACAAGAGACCCAGTACTTC	CASNRAGGQETQYF
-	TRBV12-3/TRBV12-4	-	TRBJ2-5	TGTGCCAGCAGTTTCGGGTTGGAGACCCAGTACTTC	CASSFGLETQYF